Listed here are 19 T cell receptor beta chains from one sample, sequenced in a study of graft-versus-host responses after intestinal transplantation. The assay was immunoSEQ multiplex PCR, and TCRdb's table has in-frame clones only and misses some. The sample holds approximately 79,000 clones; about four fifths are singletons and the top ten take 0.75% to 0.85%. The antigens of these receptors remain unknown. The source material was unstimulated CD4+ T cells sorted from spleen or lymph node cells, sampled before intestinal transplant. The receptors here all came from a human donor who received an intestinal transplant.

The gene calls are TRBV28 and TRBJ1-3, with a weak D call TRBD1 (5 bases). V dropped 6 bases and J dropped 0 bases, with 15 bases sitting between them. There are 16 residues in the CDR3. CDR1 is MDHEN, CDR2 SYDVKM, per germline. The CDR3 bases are TGTGCCAGCAGGGTAACGACTAGGGGCTCTGGAAACACCATATATTTT. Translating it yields CASRVTTRGSGNTIYF.

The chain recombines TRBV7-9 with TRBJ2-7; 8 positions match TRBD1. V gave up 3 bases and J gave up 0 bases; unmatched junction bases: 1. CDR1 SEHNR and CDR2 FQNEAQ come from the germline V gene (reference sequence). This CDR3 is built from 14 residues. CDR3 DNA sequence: TGTGCCAGCAGCTTGGACAGGGACTCCTACGAGCAGTACTTC. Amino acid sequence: CASSLDRDSYEQYF.

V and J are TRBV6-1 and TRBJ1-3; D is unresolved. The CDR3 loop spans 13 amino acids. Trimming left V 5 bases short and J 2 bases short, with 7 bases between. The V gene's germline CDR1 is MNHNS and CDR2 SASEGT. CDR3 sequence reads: CASSSEAGNTIYF. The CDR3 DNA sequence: TGTGCCAGCAGTTCGGAGGCTGGAAACACCATATATTTT.

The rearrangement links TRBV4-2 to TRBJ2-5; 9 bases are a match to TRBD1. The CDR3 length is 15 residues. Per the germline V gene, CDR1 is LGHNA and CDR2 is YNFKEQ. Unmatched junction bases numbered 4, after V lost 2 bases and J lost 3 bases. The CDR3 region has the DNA TGTGCCAGCAGCCAAACAGGGGGCGGAGAAGAGACCCAGTACTTC. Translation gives CASSQTGGGEETQYF.

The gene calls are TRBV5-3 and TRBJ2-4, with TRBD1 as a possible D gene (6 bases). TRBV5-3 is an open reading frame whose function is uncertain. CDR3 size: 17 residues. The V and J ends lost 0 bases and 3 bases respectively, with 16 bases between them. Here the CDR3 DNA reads TGTGCCAGAAGCTTGGATCCGGGCCTCAGGGGCAAAAACATTCAGTACTTC. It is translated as CARSLDPGLRGKNIQYF.

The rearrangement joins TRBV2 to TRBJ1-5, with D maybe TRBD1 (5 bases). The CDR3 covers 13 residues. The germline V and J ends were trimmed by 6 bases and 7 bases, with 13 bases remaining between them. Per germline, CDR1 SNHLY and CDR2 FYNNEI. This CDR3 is CASRPGEGQPQHF. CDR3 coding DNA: TGTGCCAGCAGACCGGGAGAGGGGCAGCCCCAGCATTTT.

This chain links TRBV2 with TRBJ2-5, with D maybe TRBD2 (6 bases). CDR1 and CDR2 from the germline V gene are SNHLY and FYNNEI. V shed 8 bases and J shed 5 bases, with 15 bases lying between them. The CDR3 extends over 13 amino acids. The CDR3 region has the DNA TGTGCCAGCGCCCTCCGGGGGTGGGAGACCCAGTACTTC. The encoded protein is CASALRGWETQYF.

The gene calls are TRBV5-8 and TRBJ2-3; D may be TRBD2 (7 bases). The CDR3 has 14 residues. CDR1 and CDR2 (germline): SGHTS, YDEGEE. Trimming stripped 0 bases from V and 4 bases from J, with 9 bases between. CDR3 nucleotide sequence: TGTGCCAGCAGCTTGGAAGGGGGGGCAGATACGCAGTATTTT. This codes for CASSLEGGADTQYF.

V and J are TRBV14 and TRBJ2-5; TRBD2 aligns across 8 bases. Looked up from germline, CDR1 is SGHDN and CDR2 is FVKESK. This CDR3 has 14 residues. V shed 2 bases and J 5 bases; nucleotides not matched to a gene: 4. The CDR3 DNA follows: TGTGCCAGCAGCCAACGGGGGGGGAAGGAGACCCAGTACTTC. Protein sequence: CASSQRGGKETQYF. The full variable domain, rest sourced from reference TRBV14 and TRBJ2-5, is EAGVTQFPSHSVIEKGQTVTLRCDPISGHDNLYWYRRVMGKEIKFLLHFVKESKQDESGMPNNRFLAERTGGTYSTLKVQPAELEDSGVYFCASSQRGGKETQYFGPGTRLLVL.

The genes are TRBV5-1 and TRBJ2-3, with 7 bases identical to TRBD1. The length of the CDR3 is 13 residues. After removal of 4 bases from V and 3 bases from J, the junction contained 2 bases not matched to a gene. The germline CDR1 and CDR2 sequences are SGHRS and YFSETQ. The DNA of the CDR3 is TGCGCCAGCAGCAAACAGGGGACAGATACGCAGTATTTT. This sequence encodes CASSKQGTDTQYF.

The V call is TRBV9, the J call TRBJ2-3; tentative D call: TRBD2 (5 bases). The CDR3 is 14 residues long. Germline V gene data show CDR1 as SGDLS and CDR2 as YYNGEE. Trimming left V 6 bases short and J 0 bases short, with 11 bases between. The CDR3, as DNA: TGTGCCAGCAACCGAGGGTCTAGCACAGATACGCAGTATTTT. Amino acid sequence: CASNRGSSTDTQYF.

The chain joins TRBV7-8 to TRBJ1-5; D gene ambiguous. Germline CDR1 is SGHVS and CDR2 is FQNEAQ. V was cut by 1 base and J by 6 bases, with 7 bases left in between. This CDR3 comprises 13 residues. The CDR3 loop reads CASSLDEPQPQHF. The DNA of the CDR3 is TGTGCCAGCAGCTTAGATGAGCCTCAGCCCCAGCATTTT.

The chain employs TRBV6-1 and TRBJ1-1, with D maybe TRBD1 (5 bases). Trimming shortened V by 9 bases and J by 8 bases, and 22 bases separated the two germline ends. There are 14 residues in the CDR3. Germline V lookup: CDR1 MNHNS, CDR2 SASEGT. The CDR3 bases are TGTGCCAGTGTATTGGACACCCAAAAAAGAGAAGCTTTCTTT. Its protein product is CASVLDTQKREAFF.

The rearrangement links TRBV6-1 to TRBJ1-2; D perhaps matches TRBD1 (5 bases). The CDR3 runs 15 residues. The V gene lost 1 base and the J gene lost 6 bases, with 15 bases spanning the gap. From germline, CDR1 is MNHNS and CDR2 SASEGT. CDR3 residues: CASSEDWQGRNGYTF. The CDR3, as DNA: TGTGCCAGCAGTGAAGATTGGCAGGGAAGGAATGGCTACACCTTC.

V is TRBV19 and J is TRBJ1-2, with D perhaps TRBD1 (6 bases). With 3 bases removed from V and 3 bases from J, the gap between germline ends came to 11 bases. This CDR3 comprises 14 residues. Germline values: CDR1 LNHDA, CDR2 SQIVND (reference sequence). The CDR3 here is CASSIRGAHYGYTF. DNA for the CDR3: TGTGCCAGTAGTATTCGGGGGGCCCACTATGGCTACACCTTC.

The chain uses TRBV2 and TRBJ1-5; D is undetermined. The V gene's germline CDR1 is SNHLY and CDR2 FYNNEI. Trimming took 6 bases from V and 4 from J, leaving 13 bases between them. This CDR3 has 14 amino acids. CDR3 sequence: CASSWALGNQPQHF. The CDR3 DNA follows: TGTGCCAGCAGCTGGGCCTTGGGTAATCAGCCCCAGCATTTT.

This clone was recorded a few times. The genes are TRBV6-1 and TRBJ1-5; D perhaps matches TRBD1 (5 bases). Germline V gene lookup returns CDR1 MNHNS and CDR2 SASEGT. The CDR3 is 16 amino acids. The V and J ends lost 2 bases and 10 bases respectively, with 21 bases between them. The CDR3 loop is CASSESGGPGLNPQHF. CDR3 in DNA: TGTGCCAGCAGTGAATCGGGGGGACCCGGTCTAAATCCCCAGCATTTT.

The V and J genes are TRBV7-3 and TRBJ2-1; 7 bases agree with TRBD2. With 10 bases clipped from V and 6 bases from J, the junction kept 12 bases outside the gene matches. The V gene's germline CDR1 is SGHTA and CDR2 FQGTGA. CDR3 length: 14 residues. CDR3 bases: TGTGCCAACCGGTCACGCGGGAGTTTCAATGAGCAGTTCTTC. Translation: CANRSRGSFNEQFF. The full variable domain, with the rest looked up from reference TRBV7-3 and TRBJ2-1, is GAGVSQTPSNKVTEKGKYVELRCDPISGHTALYWYRQSLGQGPEFLIYFQGTGAADDSGLPNDRFFAVRPEGSVSTLKIQRTERGDSAVYLCANRSRGSFNEQFFGPGTRLTVL.

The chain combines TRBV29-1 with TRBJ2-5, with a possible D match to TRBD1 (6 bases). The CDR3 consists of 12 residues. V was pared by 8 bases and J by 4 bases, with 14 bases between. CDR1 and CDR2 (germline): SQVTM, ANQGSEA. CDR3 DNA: TGCAGCACCGTGACAGGCACAGAGACCCAGTACTTC. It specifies CSTVTGTETQYF.